Below, one T cell receptor beta chain is given with its context. Using the 5' RACE reads, TCRdb records one entry per CDR3 protein without DNA. Its clone listing holds 110,000 to 150,000 distinct CDR3 sequences. This CDR3 comprises 14 residues. Per the germline V gene, CDR1 is KGHSH and CDR2 is LQKENI. The record originates from a study of monozygotic twins with inflammatory bowel disease. The sample comprised blood. This sequence was found in a human donor with ulcerative colitis or Crohn's disease, or a healthy co-twin of an affected twin (not recorded which). This chain connects TRBV18 to TRBJ2-3; the D gene TCRdb calls, TRBD1, cannot be checked with no DNA. This CDR3 is CASAEQGRTDTQYF.